The 29 T cell receptor beta chains in this list originate from one sample, sequenced in a study of blood T cell repertoires in COVID-19 (dated by TCRdb to about 2020). Libraries were constructed by the immunoSEQ multiplex PCR assay. In its TCRdb copy, this immuneACCESS table keeps in-frame sequences only and misses some clones. Where compared with another copy, unresolved V genes explain less than half of these, and the others have no known cause. The sample table contains about 210,000 clones; only one count was recorded for roughly four fifths of them. The ten largest clones add up to around a tenth of the sample. What was sequenced was PBMCs or T cells enriched from blood (not recorded which). Every receptor here comes from a man aged 40-49 years who had recovered from COVID-19.

This chain links TRBV5-1 with TRBJ1-2; 7 nucleotides agree with TRBD1. The junction had 12 bases not matched to a gene; V was cut back by 5 bases and J by 8 bases. The CDR3 loop spans 14 amino acids. Germline V gene data show CDR1 as SGHRS and CDR2 as YFSETQ. CDR3 nucleotides: TGCGCCAGCAGGCCCGACAGGGAGGTGGAGGGCTACACCTTC. It specifies CASRPDREVEGYTF.

This rearrangement joins TRBV10-1 to TRBJ1-3, with a weak D call TRBD1 (5 bases). Trimming pared 6 bases from V and 0 bases from J, leaving 15 bases between. The germline CDR1 and CDR2 sequences are WNHNN and SYGVQD (reference sequence). CDR3 length equals 16 residues. CDR3 sequence: CASSAGQVISGNTIYF. The DNA for the CDR3 is TGCGCCAGCAGCGCGGGGCAGGTCATCTCTGGAAACACCATATATTTT.

This chain links TRBV5-1 with TRBJ2-7; TRBD2 agrees at 13 bases. V lost 3 bases, J lost 5 bases, and 5 bases stayed unmatched. The germline gives CDR1 SGHRS, CDR2 YFSETQ. The length of the CDR3 is 15 residues. DNA for the CDR3: TGCGCCAGCAGCTATGGACTAGCGGGAGTCGACGAGCAGTACTTC. Amino acids: CASSYGLAGVDEQYF.

V is TRBV6-5 and J is TRBJ1-2; D is uncertain. The germline gives CDR1 MNHEY, CDR2 SVGAGI. The CDR3 loop spans 13 amino acids. Trimming removed 5 bases from V and 3 bases from J, with 10 bases in between. In DNA form, the CDR3 reads TGTGCCAGCAGTCGAGGCATTGACTATGGCTACACCTTC. Translated: CASSRGIDYGYTF.

The V and J genes are TRBV5-1 and TRBJ1-2; no firm D call. V was pared by 4 bases and J by 0 bases, with 10 bases between. Per germline, CDR1 SGHRS and CDR2 YFSETQ. This CDR3 is built from 14 residues. CDR3 bases: TGCGCCAGCAGCCCCCTTGAGGCTAACTATGGCTACACCTTC. Amino acid sequence: CASSPLEANYGYTF.

This clone appeared a few times. The chain uses TRBV9 and TRBJ2-1; perhaps TRBD2 as D (6 bases). CDR3 size: 15 residues. Trimming shortened V by 1 base and J by 7 bases, and 15 bases separated the two germline ends. Per germline, CDR1 SGDLS and CDR2 YYNGEE. CDR3: CASSVTTGSGNEQFF. CDR3 sequence (DNA): TGTGCCAGCAGCGTAACGACGGGGAGCGGGAATGAGCAGTTCTTC. The entire variable domain, with the rest obtained from reference TRBV9 and TRBJ2-1, is as follows: DSGVTQTPKHLITATGQRVTLRCSPRSGDLSVYWYQQSLDQGLQFLIQYYNGEERAKGNILERFSAQQFPDLHSELNLSSLELGDSALYFCASSVTTGSGNEQFFGPGTRLTVL.

The chain employs TRBV10-1 and TRBJ2-3; possibly TRBD2 for D (5 bases). In germline, CDR1 is WNHNN, CDR2 SYGVQD (reference sequence). Trimming took off 6 bases at V and 2 bases at J, with 9 bases between the two ends. This CDR3 region has 13 residues. CDR3 sequence (DNA): TGCGCCAGCAGCCGGGATTCCACAGATACGCAGTATTTT. This translates into CASSRDSTDTQYF.

J is TRBJ1-2 and V is TRBV27, with a possible D match to TRBD1 (6 bases). The CDR3 consists of 13 residues. V shed 7 bases and J shed 2 bases, with 11 bases lying between them. Germline V gene sequence: CDR1 MNHEY, CDR2 SMNVEV (reference sequence). This chain's CDR3 is CASKEQGNYGYTF. CDR3 sequence (DNA): TGTGCCAGCAAGGAACAGGGCAACTATGGCTACACCTTC.

The V call is TRBV3-1 (or the pseudogene TRBV3-2), the J call TRBJ2-1, with 11 bases that match TRBD2. The CDR3 contains 15 residues. Germline V gives CDR1 LGHDT, CDR2 YNNKEL (reference sequence). The V and J ends lost 1 base and 8 bases, in that order; junction bases with no gene match: 4. This chain's CDR3 is CASSQVISGGDEQFF. CDR3 sequence (DNA): TGTGCCAGCAGCCAAGTTATTAGCGGGGGGGATGAGCAGTTCTTC.

V gene TRBV9 combines with J gene TRBJ2-1, with 10 bases fitting TRBD2. Losses at the gene ends were 0 bases for V and 8 bases for J; bases not matched to a gene: 5. The CDR3 extends over 15 amino acids. Per germline, CDR1 SGDLS and CDR2 YYNGEE. Here the CDR3 reads CASSVAPSGSYEQFF. CDR3 in DNA: TGTGCCAGCAGCGTAGCTCCTAGCGGGAGTTATGAGCAGTTCTTC.

The rearrangement links TRBV25-1 to TRBJ2-7; D might be TRBD2 (6 bases). CDR3 length: 15 amino acids. Trimming left V 1 base short and J 7 bases short, with 17 bases between. Germline-derived CDR1 and CDR2 are MGHDK and SYGVNS. CDR3 amino acids: CASSESGVMGGEQYF. Written as DNA, the CDR3 is TGTGCCAGCAGTGAATCCGGGGTGATGGGGGGTGAGCAGTACTTC.

This clone was detected only a few times. The genes are TRBV5-1 and TRBJ1-1, with a possible D match to TRBD1 (6 bases). This CDR3 is built from 15 residues. The V end was cut by 0 bases, the J end by 4 bases, with 13 bases between. Germline loops: CDR1 SGHRS, CDR2 YFSETQ. CDR3 sequence reads: CASSLVGGASTEAFF. The CDR3 DNA sequence: TGCGCCAGCAGCTTGGTCGGGGGGGCGAGCACTGAAGCTTTCTTT.

The chain links TRBV14 to TRBJ1-2; D remains ambiguous. Germline V gene sequence: CDR1 SGHDN, CDR2 FVKESK. V lost 2 bases and J 3 bases, leaving 16 bases between the germline ends. The CDR3 is made up of 16 amino acids. CDR3 DNA sequence: TGTGCCAGCAGCCAAACCCGAGGAGTTTATCACTATGGCTACACCTTC. Encoded protein: CASSQTRGVYHYGYTF.

The J gene is TRBJ1-2, the V gene TRBV29-1, with a possible D match to TRBD1 (6 bases). Germline CDR1 reads SQVTM; CDR2 reads ANQGSEA. This CDR3 has 11 amino acids. V shed 4 bases and J shed 8 bases, with 11 bases lying between them. The CDR3, as DNA: TGCAGCGTTGTTTACAGGGAGGGCTACACCTTC. As protein: CSVVYREGYTF.

The chain has TRBV6-5 and TRBJ1-2, with no clear D. The V gene lost 6 bases and the J gene lost 1 base, with 12 bases spanning the gap. The CDR3 extends over 14 amino acids. Germline V gene lookup returns CDR1 MNHEY and CDR2 SVGAGI. The CDR3 DNA is TGTGCCAGCAGCTACAGAAAACTTAACTATGGCTACACCTTC. Amino acids: CASSYRKLNYGYTF.

This chain joins TRBV19 and TRBJ1-2; D possibly corresponds to TRBD1 (5 bases). The CDR3 is 15 amino acids. V dropped 0 bases and J dropped 10 bases, with 18 bases sitting between them. Per germline, CDR1 LNHDA and CDR2 SQIVND (reference sequence). As DNA, the CDR3 is TGTGCCAGTAGTATAGAAGACGCGGGGACGAATGCCTACACCTTC. This translates into CASSIEDAGTNAYTF. Variable domain in full (rest from reference TRBV19 and TRBJ1-2): DGGITQSPKYLFRKEGQNVTLSCEQNLNHDAMYWYRQDPGQGLRLIYYSQIVNDFQKGDIAEGYSVSREKKESFPLTVTSAQKNPTAFYLCASSIEDAGTNAYTFGSGTRLTVV.

Concerning this clone itself: A much larger clone differs from this one at a single base, so this may be a read error. The V and J genes are TRBV2 and TRBJ2-7; D uncertain. The CDR3 loop spans 11 amino acids. Germline CDR1 reads SNHLY; CDR2 reads FYNNEI. V gave up 5 bases and J gave up 2 bases, with 4 bases separating them. The CDR3 loop is CASSRTYEQYF. CDR3 nucleotide sequence: TGTGCCAGCAGTCGTACCTACGAGCAGTACTTC.

The chain employs TRBV7-2 and TRBJ1-3; no definite D call. The CDR3 contains 15 residues. Trimming took 5 bases from V and 4 from J, leaving 15 bases between them. Germline CDR1 and CDR2: SGHTA and FQGNSA. CDR3 sequence (DNA): TGTGCCAGCAGCCCATCACCAGGATCCGGAAACACCATATATTTT. Its translation is CASSPSPGSGNTIYF.

The chain joins TRBV4-2 to TRBJ2-7; 11 nucleotides match TRBD1. Germline V gene sequence: CDR1 LGHNA, CDR2 YNFKEQ. CDR3 size: 17 residues. V was clipped by 2 bases and J by 0 bases; unmatched bases: 6. CDR3 sequence reads: CASSQLGQGVLSYEQYF. The CDR3 DNA reads as TGTGCCAGCAGCCAACTGGGACAGGGGGTCCTCTCCTACGAGCAGTACTTC.

This sequence joins TRBV5-1 and TRBJ1-2; D is unresolved. V was pared by 3 bases and J by 3 bases, with 6 bases between. CDR1 is SGHRS, CDR2 YFSETQ, per germline. This CDR3 is built from 12 residues. As DNA, the CDR3 is TGCGCCAGCAGCTATGACTACTATGGCTACACCTTC. Translating it yields CASSYDYYGYTF.

The rearrangement uses TRBV5-1 and TRBJ2-7; 10 positions match TRBD2. After removal of 4 bases from V and 0 bases from J, the junction contained 1 base not matched to a gene. This CDR3 comprises 14 residues. The germline V gene encodes CDR1 SGHRS and CDR2 YFSETQ. CDR3 sequence (DNA): TGCGCCAGCAGCGCTAGCGGGAGCTCCTACGAGCAGTACTTC. It codes for CASSASGSSYEQYF.

There are many counts of this clone. J is TRBJ1-1 and V is TRBV5-6; possibly TRBD1 for D (5 bases). Germline loops: CDR1 SGHDT, CDR2 YYEEEE. This CDR3 has 12 amino acids. The germline V and J ends were trimmed by 6 bases and 6 bases, with 12 bases remaining between them. CDR3 nucleotides: TGTGCCAGCACCCGGGGGGTGGCTGAAGCTTTCTTT. This translates into CASTRGVAEAFF.

In its sample, this clone was seen many times. The chain recombines TRBV19 with TRBJ2-3; D may be TRBD2 (6 bases). V dropped 5 bases and J dropped 1 base, with 10 bases sitting between them. This CDR3 is 14 amino acids long. Germline lookup yields CDR1 LNHDA and CDR2 SQIVND (reference sequence). CDR3 amino acids: CASSPWGGTDTQYF. For the CDR3, the DNA is TGTGCCAGTAGTCCATGGGGGGGCACAGATACGCAGTATTTT.

The V call is TRBV3-1 (or the pseudogene TRBV3-2), the J call TRBJ1-5; D not certain. The ends were cut back, 0 bases at V and 9 bases at J, with 9 bases in the middle. Germline V lookup: CDR1 LGHDT, CDR2 YNNKEL (reference sequence). This CDR3 is built from 13 residues. CDR3 amino acids: CASSQEVRGPQHF. The CDR3, as DNA: TGTGCCAGCAGCCAAGAGGTCCGGGGGCCCCAGCATTTT.

The chain links TRBV2 to TRBJ1-3; tentative D call: TRBD1 (6 bases). The CDR3 has 14 amino acids. Germline V gene data show CDR1 as SNHLY and CDR2 as FYNNEI. V was clipped by 7 bases and J by 0 bases, with 10 bases between them. In nucleotides, the CDR3 is TGTGCCAGCAACCGGGGGGCCTCTGGAAACACCATATATTTT. Its protein is CASNRGASGNTIYF.

Of note for this clone: Distinct nucleotide sequences in the sample also encode this CDR3. J is TRBJ1-5 and V is TRBV4-1; 7 bases match TRBD1. Germline V gene sequence: CDR1 MGHRA, CDR2 YSYEKL. The length of the CDR3 is 14 residues. J gave up 3 bases and V 4 bases, and 3 bases lay outside the gene matches. In DNA form, the CDR3 reads TGCGCCAGCAGCCTTGGACAGGTCAATCAGCCCCAGCATTTT. Translating gives CASSLGQVNQPQHF.

The gene calls are TRBV28 and TRBJ2-1; 7 bases are shared with TRBD2. The CDR3 runs to 12 residues. Germline V gene sequence: CDR1 MDHEN, CDR2 SYDVKM. V lost 7 bases, J lost 15 bases, and 12 bases stayed unmatched. The CDR3, as DNA: TGTGCCAGCAAAGCGGGGAGTCGTATGGGGTTCTTC. It yields the protein CASKAGSRMGFF. The whole variable domain, remainder taken from reference TRBV28 and TRBJ2-1, is DVKVTQSSRYLVKRTGEKVFLECVQDMDHENMFWYRQDPGLGLRLIYFSYDVKMKEKGDIPEGYSVSREKKERFSLILESASTNQTSMYLCASKAGSRMGFFGPGTRLTVL.

This chain joins TRBV4-1 and TRBJ1-1; 8 bases are a match to TRBD1. This CDR3 is 14 amino acids long. Germline trimming cut 5 bases from V and 4 bases from J; bases unmatched to any gene: 6. Germline lookup yields CDR1 MGHRA and CDR2 YSYEKL. As DNA, the CDR3 is TGCGCCAGCAGCACCCGGACAGGGTTCACTGAAGCTTTCTTT. Translation gives CASSTRTGFTEAFF.

The V call is TRBV19, the J call TRBJ1-2; D might be TRBD1 (5 bases). This CDR3 contains 14 residues. In germline, CDR1 is LNHDA, CDR2 SQIVND (reference sequence). V was clipped by 1 base and J by 3 bases, with 9 bases between them. CDR3 DNA sequence: TGTGCCAGTAGTATAGGTGGCAGGGACTATGGCTACACCTTC. Amino acid sequence: CASSIGGRDYGYTF.